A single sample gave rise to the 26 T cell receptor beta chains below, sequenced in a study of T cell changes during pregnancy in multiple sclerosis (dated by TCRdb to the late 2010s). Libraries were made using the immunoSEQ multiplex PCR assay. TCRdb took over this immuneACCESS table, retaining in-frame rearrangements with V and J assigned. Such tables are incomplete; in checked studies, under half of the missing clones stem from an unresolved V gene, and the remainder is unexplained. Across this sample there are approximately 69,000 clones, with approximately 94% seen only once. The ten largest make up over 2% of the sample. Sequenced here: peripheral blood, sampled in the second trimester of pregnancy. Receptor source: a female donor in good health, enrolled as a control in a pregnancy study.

CDR3 residues: CASSRTVQETQYF. CDR3 in DNA: TGTGCCAGCAGCCGGACAGTCCAAGAGACCCAGTACTTC. The J gene is TRBJ2-5, the V gene TRBV27, with D perhaps matching TRBD1 (6 bases). Germline CDR1 MNHEY, CDR2 SMNVEV (reference sequence). Trimming stripped 6 bases from V and 1 base from J, with 9 bases between. The length of the CDR3 is 13 residues.

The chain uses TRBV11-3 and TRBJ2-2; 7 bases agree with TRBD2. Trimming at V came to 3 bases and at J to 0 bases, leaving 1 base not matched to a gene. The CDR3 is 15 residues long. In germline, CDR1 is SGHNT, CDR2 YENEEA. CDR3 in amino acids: CASSFAGANTGELFF. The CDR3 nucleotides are TGTGCCAGCAGCTTCGCGGGGGCGAACACCGGGGAGCTGTTTTTT. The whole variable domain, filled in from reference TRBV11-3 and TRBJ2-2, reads EAGVVQSPRYKIIEKKQPVAFWCNPISGHNTLYWYLQNLGQGPELLIRYENEEAVDDSQLPKDRFSAERLKGVDSTLKIQPAELGDSAVYLCASSFAGANTGELFFGEGSRLTVL.

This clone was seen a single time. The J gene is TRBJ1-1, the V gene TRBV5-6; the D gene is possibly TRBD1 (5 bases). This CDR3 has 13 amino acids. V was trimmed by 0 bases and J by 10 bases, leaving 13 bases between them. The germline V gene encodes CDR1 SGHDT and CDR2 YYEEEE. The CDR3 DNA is TGTGCCAGCAGCTTGGCCGCAAGGCAGGGAGCTTTCTTT. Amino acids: CASSLAARQGAFF.

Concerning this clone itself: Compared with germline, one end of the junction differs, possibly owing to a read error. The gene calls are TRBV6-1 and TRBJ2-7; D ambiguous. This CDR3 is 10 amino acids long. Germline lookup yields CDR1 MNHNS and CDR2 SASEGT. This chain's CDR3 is CASREVGQYF. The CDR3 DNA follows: TGTGCCAGCAGAGAAGTGGGCCAATACTTC.

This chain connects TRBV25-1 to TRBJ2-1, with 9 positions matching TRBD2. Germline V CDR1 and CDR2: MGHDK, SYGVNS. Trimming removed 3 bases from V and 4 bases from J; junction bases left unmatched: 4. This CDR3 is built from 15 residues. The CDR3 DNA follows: TGTGCCAGCAGTGACATAGCGGGGGAGTACAATGAGCAGTTCTTC. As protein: CASSDIAGEYNEQFF.

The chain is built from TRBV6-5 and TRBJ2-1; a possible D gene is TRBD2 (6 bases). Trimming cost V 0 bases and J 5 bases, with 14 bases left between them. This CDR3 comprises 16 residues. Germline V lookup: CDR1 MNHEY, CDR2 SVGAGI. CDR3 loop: CASSYSSGVGDNEQFF. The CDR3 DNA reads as TGTGCCAGCAGTTACTCGTCGGGGGTTGGGGACAATGAGCAGTTCTTC.

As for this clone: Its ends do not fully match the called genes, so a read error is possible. The CDR3 region has the DNA TGTGCCAGCGGGAATTCGGCAGGGGGTGAACCTTTCTTT. It codes for CASGNSAGGEPFF. The chain employs TRBV7-9 and TRBJ1-1; 7 bases fit TRBD1. Germline CDR1 is SEHNR and CDR2 is FQNEAQ (reference sequence). The CDR3 loop spans 13 amino acids.

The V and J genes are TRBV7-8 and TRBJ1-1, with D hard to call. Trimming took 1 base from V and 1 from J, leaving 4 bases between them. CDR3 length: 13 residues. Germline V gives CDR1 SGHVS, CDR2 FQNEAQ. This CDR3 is CASSLGQNTEAFF. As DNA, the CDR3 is TGTGCCAGCAGCTTAGGACAGAACACTGAAGCTTTCTTT.

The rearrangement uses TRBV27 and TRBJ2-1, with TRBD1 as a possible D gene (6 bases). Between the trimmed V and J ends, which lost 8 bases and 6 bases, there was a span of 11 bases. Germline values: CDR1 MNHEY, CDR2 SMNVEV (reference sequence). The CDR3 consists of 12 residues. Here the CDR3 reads CASSRGPNEQFF. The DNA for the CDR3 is TGTGCCAGCTCCAGGGGCCCCAATGAGCAGTTCTTC.

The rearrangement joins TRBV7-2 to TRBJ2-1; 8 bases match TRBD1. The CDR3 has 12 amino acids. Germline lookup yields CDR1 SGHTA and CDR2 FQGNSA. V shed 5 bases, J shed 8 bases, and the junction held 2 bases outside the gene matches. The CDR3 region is CASSQGAYEQFF. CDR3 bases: TGTGCCAGCAGCCAGGGGGCCTATGAGCAGTTCTTC.

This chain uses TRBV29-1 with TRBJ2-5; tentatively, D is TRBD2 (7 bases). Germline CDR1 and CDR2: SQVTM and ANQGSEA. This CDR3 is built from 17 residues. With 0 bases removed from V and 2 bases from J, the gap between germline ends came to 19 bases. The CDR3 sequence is CSVEDLGGGSFQETQYF. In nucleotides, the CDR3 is TGCAGCGTTGAAGATCTAGGGGGGGGGTCCTTTCAAGAGACCCAGTACTTC.

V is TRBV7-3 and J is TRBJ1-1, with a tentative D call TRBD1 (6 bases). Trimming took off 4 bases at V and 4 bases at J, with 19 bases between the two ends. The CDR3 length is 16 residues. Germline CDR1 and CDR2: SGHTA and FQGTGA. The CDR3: CASSSRRGGFGTEAFF. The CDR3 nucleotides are TGTGCCAGCAGCTCACGGCGCGGGGGCTTCGGCACTGAAGCTTTCTTT.

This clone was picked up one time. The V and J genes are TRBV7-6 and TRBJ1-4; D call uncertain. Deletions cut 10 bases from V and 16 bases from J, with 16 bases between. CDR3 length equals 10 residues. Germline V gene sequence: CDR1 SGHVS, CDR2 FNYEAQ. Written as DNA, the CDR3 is TGTGCCATCGAAGTCGGCGGAGGGTTTTTT. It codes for CAIEVGGGFF.

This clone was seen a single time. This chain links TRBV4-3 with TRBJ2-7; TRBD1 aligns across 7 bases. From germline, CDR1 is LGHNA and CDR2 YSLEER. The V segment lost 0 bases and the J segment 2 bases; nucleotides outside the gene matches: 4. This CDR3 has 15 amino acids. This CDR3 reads CASSQDWQGAYEQYF. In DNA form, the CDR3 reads TGCGCCAGCAGCCAAGATTGGCAGGGGGCCTACGAGCAGTACTTC.

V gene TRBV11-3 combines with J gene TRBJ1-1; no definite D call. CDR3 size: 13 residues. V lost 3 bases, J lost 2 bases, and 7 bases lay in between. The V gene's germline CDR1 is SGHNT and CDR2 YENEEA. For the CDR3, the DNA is TGTGCCAGCAGCTTTTCACAAAACACTGAAGCTTTCTTT. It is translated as CASSFSQNTEAFF.

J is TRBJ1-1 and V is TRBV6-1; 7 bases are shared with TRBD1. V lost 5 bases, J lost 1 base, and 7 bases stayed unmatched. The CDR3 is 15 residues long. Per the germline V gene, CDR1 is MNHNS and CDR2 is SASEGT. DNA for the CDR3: TGTGCCAGCAGTTTAGTGGGACAGACGAACACTGAAGCTTTCTTT. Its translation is CASSLVGQTNTEAFF.

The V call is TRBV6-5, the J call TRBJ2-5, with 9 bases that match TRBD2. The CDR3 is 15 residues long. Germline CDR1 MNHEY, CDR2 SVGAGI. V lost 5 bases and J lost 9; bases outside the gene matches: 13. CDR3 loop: CASSPRRSGGWAQYF. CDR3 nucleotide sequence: TGTGCCAGCAGTCCCCGTCGAAGCGGGGGGTGGGCCCAGTACTTC.

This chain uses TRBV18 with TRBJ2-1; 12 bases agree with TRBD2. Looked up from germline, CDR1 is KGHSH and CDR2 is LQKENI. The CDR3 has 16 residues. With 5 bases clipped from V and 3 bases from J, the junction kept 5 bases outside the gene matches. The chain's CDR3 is CASSSLAGGLYNEQFF. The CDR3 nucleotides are TGTGCCAGCTCATCCCTAGCGGGGGGGCTCTACAATGAGCAGTTCTTC.

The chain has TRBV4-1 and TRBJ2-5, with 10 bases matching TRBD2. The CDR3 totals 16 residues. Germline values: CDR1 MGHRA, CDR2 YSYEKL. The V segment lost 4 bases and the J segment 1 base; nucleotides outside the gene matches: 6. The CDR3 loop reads CASSRTSGWSQETQYF. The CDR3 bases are TGCGCCAGCAGCCGGACTAGCGGTTGGTCCCAAGAGACCCAGTACTTC.

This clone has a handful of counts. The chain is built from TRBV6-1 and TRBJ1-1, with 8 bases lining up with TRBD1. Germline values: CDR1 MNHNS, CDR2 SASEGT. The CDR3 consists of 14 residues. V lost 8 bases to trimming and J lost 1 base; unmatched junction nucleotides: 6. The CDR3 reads CASLNRGGNTEAFF. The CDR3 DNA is TGTGCCAGCTTAAACAGGGGGGGGAACACTGAAGCTTTCTTT.

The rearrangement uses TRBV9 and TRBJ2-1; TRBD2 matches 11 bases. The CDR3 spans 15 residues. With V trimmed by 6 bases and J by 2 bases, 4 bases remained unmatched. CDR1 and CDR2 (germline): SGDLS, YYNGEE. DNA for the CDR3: TGTGCCAGCAATAGCGGGGGGGCAGCCTACAATGAGCAGTTCTTC. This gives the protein CASNSGGAAYNEQFF.

DNA of the CDR3: TGTGCCAGTAGTATAGAAGGGACATTGGACGGCTACACCTTC. Its translation is CASSIEGTLDGYTF. This chain connects TRBV19 to TRBJ1-2; the D gene is possibly TRBD1 (6 bases). The CDR3 is 14 residues long. From germline, CDR1 is LNHDA and CDR2 SQIVND (reference sequence). V shed 0 bases and J shed 8 bases, with 13 bases lying between them.

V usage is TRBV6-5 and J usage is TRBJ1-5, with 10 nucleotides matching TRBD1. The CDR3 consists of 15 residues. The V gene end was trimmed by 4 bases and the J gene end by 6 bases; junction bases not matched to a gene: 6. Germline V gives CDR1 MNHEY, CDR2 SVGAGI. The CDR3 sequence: CASSSGTGVGQPQHF. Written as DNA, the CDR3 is TGTGCCAGCAGTTCCGGGACAGGGGTTGGTCAGCCCCAGCATTTT.

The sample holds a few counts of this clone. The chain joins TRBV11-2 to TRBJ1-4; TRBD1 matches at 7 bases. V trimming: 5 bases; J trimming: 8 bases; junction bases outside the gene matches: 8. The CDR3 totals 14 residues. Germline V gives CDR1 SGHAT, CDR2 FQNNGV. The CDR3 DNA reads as TGTGCCAGCAGCCCGACAGGGCAGTGGGAAAAACTGTTTTTT. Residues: CASSPTGQWEKLFF.

The CDR3 DNA reads as TGTGCCAGCAGCCTAATCGGGGGAGCCAAAAACATTCAGTACTTC. It is translated as CASSLIGGAKNIQYF. The genes are TRBV6-5 and TRBJ2-4, with D perhaps TRBD2 (6 bases). V lost 6 bases to trimming and J lost 0 bases, with 12 bases between them. The CDR3 spans 15 residues. Germline V CDR1 and CDR2: MNHEY, SVGAGI.

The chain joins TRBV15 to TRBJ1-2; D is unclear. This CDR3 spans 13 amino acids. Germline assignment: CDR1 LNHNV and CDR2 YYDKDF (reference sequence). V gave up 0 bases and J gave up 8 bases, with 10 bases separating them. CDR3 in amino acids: CATSRDPGLGYTF. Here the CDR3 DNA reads TGTGCCACCAGCAGAGATCCAGGCCTGGGCTACACCTTC.